What follows is one T cell receptor beta chain and its context. The use of a sample-barcoded 5' primer and a J-beta primer mix characterized a second PCR of about 7 to 12 cycles. All cDNA molecules were each tagged by a template-switch adaptor with 12 random nucleotides. TCRdb processed the 5' RACE reads anew with MiXCR; each CDR3 protein has one entry. The repertoire holds over a million distinct CDR3 sequences, with around 39% as singletons. Trimming removed 0 bases at V and 13 bases at J, with 19 bases between. Germline-derived CDR1 and CDR2 are MNHEY and SMNVEV (reference sequence). CDR3 length: 15 residues. This entry belongs to a study of blood T cells in healthy people across ages.

The source is a woman in her late teens or twenties in good health. The sample taken for sequencing was blood. The chain couples TRBV27 to TRBJ2-4; possible D gene TRBD2, 5 bases. CDR3 DNA sequence: TGTGCCAGCAGTTTATCGTTGGAACTCCTCGGGGAGCAGTACTTC. Amino acids: CASSLSLELLGEQYF.